The sequence of this TCR beta chain was determined in a study of blood T cell repertoires in COVID-19. On the study more broadly: Both acute and convalescent COVID-19 samples were obtained from the United States, Italy and Spain. The cDNA or gDNA used as material had been derived from T cells, B-cell-depleted T cells, or PBMCs.

Original analysis: Counts of nucleated cells, estimated from reference gene primer amplification, were obtained. The protocol was immunoSEQ multiplex PCR, while the TCRdb copy is restricted to in-frame clones and leaves out a portion. That table furnishes V, J and clone size, whereas the DNA furnished D and trimming. This sample yields more than 13,000 clones, of which 90% are seen a single time; 7.5% to 10% belongs to the top ten. V shed 3 bases and J shed 0 bases, with 8 bases lying between them. Germline V gene sequence: CDR1 SQVTM, CDR2 ANQGSEA. The CDR3 covers 14 residues. This clonotype was sampled from a human donor in a cohort sampled during active COVID-19. Sequences were obtained from peripheral blood. V is TRBV29-1 and J is TRBJ2-2; TRBD2 is a possible D gene (5 bases). DNA for the CDR3: TGCAGCGTTGAGGGCGGGCCGAACACCGGGGAGCTGTTTTTT. Amino acid sequence: CSVEGGPNTGELFF.